This T cell receptor (beta chain) was captured in a study of shared clonotypes between healthy human individuals. Sequencing on ten immunoSEQ deep assay plates was performed for unsorted PBMC DNA. Original processing notes: As immunoSEQ supplied junction-only sequences (without quality scores), filtering differed. Profiling relied on immunoSEQ multiplex PCR, and the TCRdb table lists in-frame clones only, not all of them. From that table come the V and J calls and clone size; the DNA was used to work out D and trimming. The table lists hundreds of thousands of clones, around 75% of them singletons. Only a few counts were recorded for this clone. The healthy adult donors were HIV-negative and reported no recent acute infections or vaccinations. Source material: PBMCs. The TCR sequence derives from a woman between 40 and 50 years old in good health. Some clones in this sample may be carry-over from other donors' samples.

The CDR3 protein is CAWSKGANRETQYF. CDR3 bases: TGTGCCTGGAGTAAAGGGGCTAATCGAGAGACCCAGTACTTC. This chain links TRBV30 with TRBJ2-5; maybe TRBD1 (5 bases). The CDR3 loop spans 14 amino acids. Germline-derived CDR1 and CDR2 are GTSNPN and SVGIG (reference sequence). V gave up 2 bases and J gave up 4 bases, with 14 bases separating them. The full variable domain, completed using reference TRBV30 and TRBJ2-5, is SQTIHQWPATLVQPVGSPLSLECTVEGTSNPNLYWYRQAAGRGLQLLFYSVGIGQISSEVPQNLSASRPQDRQFILSSKKLLLSDSGFYLCAWSKGANRETQYFGPGTRLLVL.